This T cell receptor beta chain originates from a study of blood T cells in healthy people across ages. A second PCR of about 7 to 12 cycles used a sample-barcoded 5' primer and a J-beta primer mix. MiXCR, applied by TCRdb to the 5' RACE reads, yields one record per CDR3 protein. Of about 670,000 distinct CDR3 sequences listed, over 40% were seen once; the top ten hold about 30%. The V gene's germline CDR1 is MNHNS and CDR2 SASEGT. Trimming cost V 6 bases and J 1 base, with 13 bases left between them. The CDR3 extends over 15 amino acids. This chain uses TRBV6-1 with TRBJ2-1, with a possible D match to TRBD2 (5 bases). Sequenced input: blood. The receptor was derived from a man aged 80 or over in good health. DNA for the CDR3: TGTGCCAGCAGGGAGAGCGGAAGTTCCTACAATGAGCAGTTCTTC. Its translation: CASRESGSSYNEQFF.